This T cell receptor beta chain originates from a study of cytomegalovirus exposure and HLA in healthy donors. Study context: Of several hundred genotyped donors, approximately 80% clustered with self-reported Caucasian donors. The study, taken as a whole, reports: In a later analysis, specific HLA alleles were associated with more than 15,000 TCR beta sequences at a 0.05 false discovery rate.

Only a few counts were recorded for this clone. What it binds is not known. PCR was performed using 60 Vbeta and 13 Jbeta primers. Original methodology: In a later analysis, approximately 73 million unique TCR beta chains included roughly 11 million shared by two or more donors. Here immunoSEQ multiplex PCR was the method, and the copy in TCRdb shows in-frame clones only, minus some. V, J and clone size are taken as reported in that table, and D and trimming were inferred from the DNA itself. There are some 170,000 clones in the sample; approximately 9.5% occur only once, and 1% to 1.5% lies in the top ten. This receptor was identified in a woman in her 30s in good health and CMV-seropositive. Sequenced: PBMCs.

The CDR3 protein is CASSTQGRQPQHF. CDR3 nucleotide sequence: TGTGCCAGTAGTACGCAGGGTAGACAGCCCCAGCATTTT. The gene calls are TRBV19 and TRBJ1-5, with TRBD1 as a possible D gene (5 bases). This CDR3 is 13 amino acids long. V dropped 4 bases and J dropped 7 bases, with 11 bases sitting between them. Germline V gene lookup returns CDR1 LNHDA and CDR2 SQIVND (reference sequence).